Each of the 14 T cell receptor beta chains below was sequenced from the same sample in a study of tumor-infiltrating lymphocytes in localized non-small cell lung cancer (dated by TCRdb to the early 2020s). Library preparation employed the immunoSEQ multiplex PCR assay. TCRdb took this table from immuneACCESS and kept in-frame rearrangements with V and J called. Such tables lack part of the clones; where checked against another copy, unresolved V genes explain under half of the gap, and the rest is unexplained. Counted in this sample were fewer than 13,000 clones; 55% to 80% of them appeared once. Of the sample, about 9.1% falls within the top ten clones. The sample consisted of lung tumor tissue. These receptors originate from a human donor with non-small cell lung cancer.

By its share, this clone is medium-sized (0.01 to 0.1%). V and J are TRBV5-6 and TRBJ1-1, with TRBD1 matching over 7 bases. The germline CDR1 and CDR2 sequences are SGHDT and YYEEEE. This CDR3 is 17 amino acids long. After removal of 4 bases from V and 1 base from J, the junction contained 13 bases not matched to a gene. The CDR3 DNA follows: TGTGCCAGCAGCCGCTACAGGGGCTTGGTGTGGAACACTGAAGCTTTCTTT. It specifies CASSRYRGLVWNTEAFF.

V gene TRBV7-2 combines with J gene TRBJ2-1, with D possibly being TRBD2 (5 bases). CDR3 length: 15 amino acids. Trimming removed 3 bases at V and 2 bases at J, with 11 bases between. Germline lookup yields CDR1 SGHTA and CDR2 FQGNSA. CDR3 protein: CASSLLGAAYNEQFF. CDR3 DNA sequence: TGTGCCAGCAGCTTGCTGGGAGCGGCCTACAATGAGCAGTTCTTC.

This clone was observed a single time. V usage is TRBV10-1 and J usage is TRBJ2-4; D possibly uses TRBD1 or TRBD2 (5 bases each). CDR1 and CDR2 from the germline V gene are WNHNN and SYGVQD (reference sequence). The V end was cut by 0 bases, the J end by 0 bases, with 6 bases between. The CDR3 is made up of 15 amino acids. The CDR3: CASSESGGAKNIQYF. The CDR3 bases are TGCGCCAGCAGTGAGTCTGGGGGAGCCAAAAACATTCAGTACTTC.

The V gene is TRBV25-1, the J gene TRBJ1-3, with D tentatively TRBD1 (5 bases). Between the trimmed V and J ends, which lost 4 bases and 4 bases, there was a span of 20 bases. From germline, CDR1 is MGHDK and CDR2 SYGVNS. CDR3 length: 17 residues. CDR3 amino acids: CASSAHNVGLSGNTIYF. For the CDR3, the DNA is TGTGCCAGCAGTGCACACAACGTGGGACTGTCGGGAAACACCATATATTTT.

This clone was picked up one time. The chain employs TRBV5-6 and TRBJ1-2, with TRBD1 as a possible D gene (5 bases). This CDR3 contains 13 residues. The V end was cut by 1 base, the J end by 8 bases, with 12 bases between. In germline, CDR1 is SGHDT, CDR2 YYEEEE. The CDR3 here is CASSLKGIEGYTF. CDR3 nucleotides: TGTGCCAGCAGCTTGAAGGGGATTGAAGGCTACACCTTC.

The chain uses TRBV6-6 and TRBJ1-2; D unresolved. This CDR3 has 16 amino acids. CDR1 and CDR2 (germline): MNHNY, SVGAGI (reference sequence). Trimming pared 5 bases from V and 0 bases from J, leaving 16 bases between. The CDR3 sequence: CASSRREMLANYGYTF. The CDR3 nucleotides read TGTGCCAGCAGTCGTAGGGAGATGCTTGCTAACTATGGCTACACCTTC.

This clone was recorded a few times. The chain has TRBV5-4 and TRBJ2-6, with D hard to call. The germline V gene has CDR1 SGHNT and CDR2 YYREEE (reference sequence). CDR3 length: 16 amino acids. V gave up 0 bases and J gave up 0 bases, with 7 bases separating them. CDR3 protein: CASSLDIDSGANVLTF. The CDR3 region has the DNA TGTGCCAGCAGCTTGGACATCGACTCTGGGGCCAACGTCCTGACTTTC. Supplemented by reference TRBV5-4 and TRBJ2-6, the full variable domain reads ETGVTQSPTHLIKTRGQQVTLRCSSQSGHNTVSWYQQALGQGPQFIFQYYREEENGRGNFPPRFSGLQFPNYSSELNVNALELDDSALYLCASSLDIDSGANVLTFGAGSRLTVL.

The J gene is TRBJ1-2, the V gene TRBV5-6; D ambiguous. Germline CDR1 reads SGHDT; CDR2 reads YYEEEE. Trimming removed 6 bases at V and 7 bases at J, with 16 bases between. CDR3 size: 13 residues. The CDR3 protein is CASTFTPGRGYTF. The CDR3 DNA sequence: TGTGCCAGCACCTTCACCCCCGGTCGTGGCTACACCTTC.

The chain is built from TRBV5-6 and TRBJ2-5, with D possibly being TRBD2 (6 bases). The ends were cut back, 5 bases at V and 5 bases at J, with 19 bases in the middle. CDR1 is SGHDT and CDR2 is YYEEEE in the germline V gene. The CDR3 totals 15 residues. Here the CDR3 DNA reads TGTGCCAGCAGGTCAGCCGGGGGTCGGTGGGAGACCCAGTACTTC. Residues: CASRSAGGRWETQYF.

The chain combines TRBV30 with TRBJ2-5; tentatively, D is TRBD2 (5 bases). The CDR3 totals 17 residues. Trimming took off 0 bases at V and 5 bases at J, with 22 bases between the two ends. Germline V gene data show CDR1 as GTSNPN and CDR2 as SVGIG (reference sequence). The CDR3 coding sequence is TGTGCCTGGAGTGTACTCGGGAAGGCTCGCCGTCAGGAGACCCAGTACTTC. It encodes CAWSVLGKARRQETQYF.

By sample fraction, this clone is medium-sized. The CDR3 loop is CASSEMTREFSPLHF. The DNA of the CDR3 is TGCGCCAGCAGTGAAATGACAAGGGAGTTTTCACCCCTCCACTTT. The V call is TRBV10-2, the J call TRBJ1-6; D gene ambiguous. Trimming cost V 3 bases and J 9 bases, with 15 bases left between them. The CDR3 spans 15 residues. Germline CDR1 and CDR2: WSHSY and SAAADI.

The V gene is TRBV30, the J gene TRBJ2-3; D uncertain. The CDR3 length is 15 residues. V was trimmed by 2 bases and J by 0 bases, leaving 12 bases between them. Germline CDR1 is GTSNPN and CDR2 is SVGIG (reference sequence). DNA of the CDR3: TGTGCCTGGAGTAAGGGAACGGCAAGCACAGATACGCAGTATTTT. The encoded protein is CAWSKGTASTDTQYF.

The chain couples TRBV19 to TRBJ2-1; TRBD2 aligns across 8 bases. V dropped 5 bases and J dropped 14; count of bases not matched to a gene: 8. CDR3 length: 12 residues. The V gene's germline CDR1 is LNHDA and CDR2 SQIVND (reference sequence). The chain's CDR3 is CASSFGGGGEFF. CDR3 sequence (DNA): TGTGCCAGTAGTTTCGGGGGGGGCGGTGAGTTCTTC.

The chain joins TRBV15 to TRBJ2-2, with 7 positions matching TRBD1. Unmatched junction bases numbered 7, after V lost 1 base and J lost 5 bases. CDR1 and CDR2 from the germline V gene are LNHNV and YYDKDF (reference sequence). The CDR3 has 16 amino acids. The CDR3 coding sequence is TGTGCCACCAGCAGAGGGTGGACAGGAGAAACCGGGGAGCTGTTTTTT. Translation gives CATSRGWTGETGELFF.